This passage covers 3 T cell receptor beta chains from one sample sequenced in a study of regulatory T cells in long-lasting Graves disease. Researchers made TCR beta libraries by using iRepertoire HTBI primers and running Arm-PCR on CDR3 regions. TCRdb recomputed calls from the multiplex PCR reads with MiXCR, one row per CDR3 protein. The sample lists some 420,000 distinct CDR3 sequences, under 25% occurring once. Regarding time point: persistent/refractory GD, antithyroid drugs over 5 years with positive TRAb. The TCR library was made from RNA extracted from PBMCs. The sample in question was peripheral blood mononuclear cells (PBMCs), obtained when the disease was refractory, from a patient treated with antithyroid drugs. These receptors all come from a female donor with Graves disease.

This chain joins TRBV18 and TRBJ1-3; no firm D call. V gave up 1 base and J gave up 2 bases, with 9 bases separating them. The length of the CDR3 is 15 residues. CDR1 is KGHSH, CDR2 LQKENI, per germline. The CDR3 sequence: CASSPLTATGNTIYF. The CDR3 DNA reads as TGTGCCAGCTCACCACTCACAGCCACTGGAAACACCATATATTTT.

This clonotype was seen at least ten times. The chain combines TRBV6-2 or TRBV6-3 with TRBJ2-5; D unresolved. The germline gives CDR1 MNHEY, CDR2 SVGEGT. The CDR3 totals 11 residues. Trimming shortened V by 6 bases and J by 7 bases, and 9 bases separated the two germline ends. The CDR3 spells CASRSWGTQYF. CDR3 DNA: TGTGCCAGCAGATCTTGGGGGACCCAGTACTTC.

The genes are TRBV20-1 and TRBJ2-7, with D tentatively TRBD2 (6 bases). Germline CDR1 is DFQATT and CDR2 is SNEGSKA (reference sequence). The CDR3 consists of 14 residues. V was pared by 5 bases and J by 2 bases, with 16 bases between. The CDR3: CSAFSGRRPYEQYF. CDR3 bases: TGCAGTGCTTTTTCAGGGAGGCGCCCCTACGAGCAGTACTTC.